This TCR beta chain came from a study of cytomegalovirus exposure and HLA in healthy donors. Points from the study as a whole: Most TCRs appeared rarely, but some public TCRs recurred in many donors.

About this clone itself: Its antigen remains unknown.

The CDR3 length is 18 residues. V trimming: 2 bases; J trimming: 0 bases; junction bases outside the gene matches: 7. The germline gives CDR1 MDHEN, CDR2 SYDVKM. The PCR was carried out with 60 Vbeta primers and 13 Jbeta primers. In the authors' methods: Later, about 80 million unique TCR beta chains were counted in an analysis, and approximately 10 million of them were shared. Sequencing was performed with immunoSEQ multiplex PCR; in TCRdb, only in-frame clones are kept and a portion is missing. V and J calls and clone size follow that table, whereas D and trimming were derived from the DNA. Among approximately 150,000 clones listed, 80% to 85% were seen once.

The sequenced sample was PBMCs. This TCR was recovered from a man aged 50 to 59 in good health and CMV-seropositive. The rearrangement uses TRBV28 and TRBJ1-6; 7 bases align to TRBD1. The CDR3 here is CASSLGSGGRSYNSPLHF. DNA of the CDR3: TGTGCCAGCAGTTTAGGGTCAGGGGGGCGCTCCTATAATTCACCCCTCCACTTT.